This entry describes one T cell receptor beta chain. The sample belongs to a study of blood T cell repertoires in COVID-19. The cohort comprised adults aged about 18 to 89 years residing in 20 to 25 US areas. Cohort assignment relied on participant-reported clinical history. This CDR3 is 15 amino acids long. The V segment lost 5 bases and the J segment 2 bases; nucleotides outside the gene matches: 3. The germline V gene has CDR1 LNHNV and CDR2 YYDKDF (reference sequence). Per the authors' pipeline: Scientists estimated how many nucleated cells there were by amplifying reference gene primers. Libraries were prepared by immunoSEQ multiplex PCR; TCRdb keeps only in-frame clonotypes and omits some of them. V and J calls and clone size are copied from that table; D and trimming were computed from the DNA. The sample shows about 170,000 clones, 70% to 85% of them seen only once.

This chain links TRBV15 with TRBJ2-1, with TRBD1 identical over 10 bases. This TCR was sampled from a woman aged 70-85 years in a cohort exposed to, infected with or recovered from COVID-19 (not recorded which). The sequenced material came from PBMCs or T cells enriched from blood (not recorded which). CDR3: CATSWGQGTYNEQFF. In DNA, the CDR3 is TGTGCCACCAGCTGGGGACAGGGGACCTACAATGAGCAGTTCTTC.